The 13 T cell receptor beta chains reported below all come from one sample, sequenced in a study of spatial heterogeneity in lung cancer. Points from the study as a whole: Counts of expanded alpha and beta TCRs within tumors tracked the tumor nonsynonymous mutation count.

The antigens these receptors bind are not known. Time point in this sample: sample taken at primary tumor resection. TCRdb called the 5' RACE reads again in MiXCR, with one record for every CDR3 protein. The data contain about 23,000 distinct CDR3 sequences, nearly 6.5% of them singletons. Sequenced material: lung tumor tissue, taken at surgery. These receptors came from a male donor with early-stage non-small cell lung cancer.

As to this clonotype: A much larger clone lies one base from this, so it may be a read error. This sequence joins TRBV20-1 and TRBJ2-7, with TRBD2 matching 11 bases. The CDR3 contains 15 residues. CDR1 is DFQATT, CDR2 SNEGSKA, per germline (reference sequence). V gave up 3 bases and J gave up 3 bases; unmatched junction bases: 7. This chain's CDR3 is CSARKSTSGVYEQYF. The CDR3 DNA is TGCAGTGCTAGGAAGTCGACTAGCGGGGTCTACGAGCAGTACTTC.

By frequency in the sample, this clonotype is medium-sized (0.01 to 0.1%). V usage is TRBV5-1 and J usage is TRBJ2-2; 11 positions match TRBD2. V gave up 5 bases and J gave up 6 bases; unmatched junction bases: 6. CDR3 length: 15 residues. The germline gives CDR1 SGHRS, CDR2 YFSETQ. CDR3 coding DNA: TGCGCCAGCAGATATCTAGCGGGAGGCTCCGGGGAGCTGTTTTTT. It translates to CASRYLAGGSGELFF.

This clonotype was picked up many times. The junction differs from germline at one of its ends, possibly a read error. V is TRBV7-9 and J is TRBJ1-2; possible D gene TRBD1, 5 bases. CDR1 is SEHNR and CDR2 is FQNEAQ in the germline V gene (reference sequence). This CDR3 spans 13 amino acids. The CDR3 region is CASRLEGFYGYTF. In DNA form, the CDR3 reads TGTGCCAGCAGATTAGAGGGGTTCTATGGCTACACCTTC.

This clonotype showed up many times. The J gene is TRBJ2-1, the V gene TRBV20-1, with TRBD2 matching 9 bases. This CDR3 comprises 16 residues. Germline V gives CDR1 DFQATT, CDR2 SNEGSKA (reference sequence). Trimming at V came to 6 bases and at J to 1 base, leaving 10 bases not matched to a gene. The CDR3: CSAQPGREGSYNEQFF. The CDR3 DNA reads as TGCAGTGCCCAGCCTGGGCGGGAGGGTTCCTACAATGAGCAGTTCTTC.

This clonotype has only a few counts. The chain has TRBV7-2 and TRBJ2-4; 7 nucleotides agree with TRBD2. The CDR3 is made up of 17 amino acids. Losses at the gene ends were 0 bases for V and 0 bases for J; bases not matched to a gene: 5. Germline CDR1 and CDR2: SGHTA and FQGNSA. For the CDR3, the DNA is TGTGCCAGCAGCTTAGCAGCGGGAAACCAAGCCAAAAACATTCAGTACTTC. It is translated as CASSLAAGNQAKNIQYF.

This clonotype appeared many times. The chain has TRBV11-1 and TRBJ1-1; possible D gene TRBD1, 5 bases. Germline V lookup: CDR1 SGHAT, CDR2 FQDESV (reference sequence). V was trimmed by 5 bases and J by 5 bases, leaving 15 bases between them. This CDR3 has 14 amino acids. The CDR3 is CASSTRTGGTEAFF. DNA of the CDR3: TGTGCCAGCAGCACACGAACGGGGGGAACTGAAGCTTTCTTT.

This clonotype was seen ten or more times. V and J are TRBV5-1 and TRBJ1-2, with TRBD1 identical over 7 bases. The V and J ends lost 3 bases and 7 bases, in that order; junction bases with no gene match: 6. This CDR3 contains 13 residues. CDR1 and CDR2 from the germline V gene are SGHRS and YFSETQ. This chain's CDR3 is CASSSVQGVGYTF. DNA for the CDR3: TGCGCCAGCAGCTCGGTGCAGGGGGTTGGCTACACCTTC. Variable domain in full (rest from reference TRBV5-1 and TRBJ1-2): KAGVTQTPRYLIKTRGQQVTLSCSPISGHRSVSWYQQTPGQGLQFLFEYFSETQRNKGNFPGRFSGRQFSNSRSEMNVSTLELGDSALYLCASSSVQGVGYTFGSGTRLTVV.

This clonotype was detected many times. The chain uses TRBV28 and TRBJ1-4; 7 bases line up with TRBD1. The CDR3 has 14 amino acids. Unmatched junction bases numbered 4, after V lost 4 bases and J lost 5 bases. Germline CDR1 reads MDHEN; CDR2 reads SYDVKM. The CDR3 here is CASSSGTVNEKLFF. The DNA for the CDR3 is TGTGCCAGCAGTTCCGGGACAGTGAATGAAAAACTGTTTTTT.

This clonotype was seen at least ten times. The chain employs TRBV30 and TRBJ2-1; D may be TRBD1 (5 bases). This CDR3 has 13 amino acids. The germline V gene has CDR1 GTSNPN and CDR2 SVGIG (reference sequence). V lost 3 bases to trimming and J lost 4 bases, with 10 bases between them. This CDR3 reads CAWSPTAYNEQFF. CDR3 in DNA: TGTGCCTGGAGCCCGACAGCATACAATGAGCAGTTCTTC. Looking up the rest from reference TRBV30 and TRBJ2-1 gives the full variable domain: SQTIHQWPATLVQPVGSPLSLECTVEGTSNPNLYWYRQAAGRGLQLLFYSVGIGQISSEVPQNLSASRPQDRQFILSSKKLLLSDSGFYLCAWSPTAYNEQFFGPGTRLTVL.

V is TRBV18 and J is TRBJ2-7; D not resolved. V was clipped by 2 bases and J by 8 bases, with 10 bases between them. This CDR3 has 12 residues. Per germline, CDR1 KGHSH and CDR2 LQKENI. The CDR3 loop is CASSPKAGQQYF. The CDR3 bases are TGTGCCAGCTCACCAAAAGCAGGTCAGCAGTACTTC.

This clonotype was observed at least ten times. This chain connects TRBV18 to TRBJ2-5, with 10 bases identical to TRBD2. Germline lookup yields CDR1 KGHSH and CDR2 LQKENI. V shed 5 bases, J shed 4 bases, and the junction held 13 bases outside the gene matches. The CDR3 extends over 17 amino acids. CDR3 nucleotide sequence: TGTGCCAGCTCATCGTCTCTTAGCGGGAGGAAAGGAGAGACCCAGTACTTC. It is translated as CASSSSLSGRKGETQYF.

The J gene is TRBJ1-2, the V gene TRBV29-1, with 8 bases that match TRBD1. The CDR3 is 13 amino acids. V shed 3 bases and J 6 bases; nucleotides not matched to a gene: 6. Germline CDR1 is SQVTM and CDR2 is ANQGSEA. CDR3 sequence reads: CSVEVRGQDGYTF. The DNA for the CDR3 is TGCAGCGTTGAGGTCAGGGGGCAAGATGGCTACACCTTC.

This clonotype has a handful of counts. This chain joins TRBV29-1 and TRBJ1-4, with D unresolved. The germline V gene has CDR1 SQVTM and CDR2 ANQGSEA. Trimming took 8 bases from V and 8 from J, leaving 18 bases between them. CDR3 length: 13 amino acids. The CDR3 DNA reads TGCAGCCCCAACGGGCCCTCACGGGAAAAACTGTTTTTT. Protein: CSPNGPSREKLFF.